Below are 2 T cell receptor beta chains sequenced from a single sample in a study of blood T cell repertoires in COVID-19. Some clones are missing from TCRdb's copy, which holds only in-frame ones; the method was immunoSEQ multiplex PCR. The table has some 160,000 clones, approximately 91% seen once. Sequenced material: peripheral blood. Source of these receptors: a young man with acute or convalescent COVID-19.

V gene TRBV7-8 combines with J gene TRBJ1-1, with TRBD1 matching over 9 bases. With V trimmed by 5 bases and J by 7 bases, 5 bases remained unmatched. Germline-derived CDR1 and CDR2 are SGHVS and FQNEAQ. CDR3 length: 13 residues. CDR3: CASSPDRGDEAFF. The CDR3 DNA sequence: TGTGCCAGCAGCCCCGACAGGGGGGATGAAGCTTTCTTT.

The CDR3 DNA reads TGCGCCAGCAGCGCAGGGACAGTAGCCGTTGAAAAACTGTTTTTT. Encoded protein: CASSAGTVAVEKLFF. The chain joins TRBV5-1 to TRBJ1-4; 7 bases agree with TRBD1. Germline V gives CDR1 SGHRS, CDR2 YFSETQ. V was clipped by 4 bases and J by 7 bases; unmatched bases: 10. The CDR3 is made up of 15 amino acids.